This entry is about one T cell receptor (beta chain). Its antigen is unknown. No base qualities exist here, and no much larger clone lies one base off it. Library creation used the immunoSEQ multiplex PCR assay. TCRdb carries this immuneACCESS record with in-frame sequences only. Its versions omit some clonotypes, under half of them owing to an unresolved V gene in the studies checked, with the rest unexplained. For this sample there are 95,000 to 100,000 clones; about 89% appear just once. The ten top clones hold roughly 7.7% of the sample. These data are taken from a study of control samples from healthy donors and cancer patients (dated by TCRdb to 2018 to 2021). The V end loses 0 bases and the J end loses 4 bases, and a stretch of 15 bases separates them. In the germline V gene, CDR1 corresponds to MGHDK and CDR2 to SYGVNS. Counted from cysteine to phenylalanine, this CDR3 has 16 amino acids. CDR3 DNA is the only sequence kept; it has 48 bases, read in frame from the first base.

The sample consisted of blood. The origin of this receptor is a man aged 25 to 40 in good health. The V and J genes are TRBV25-1 and TRBJ2-5; the D gene is perhaps TRBD1 or TRBD2, as each covers 5 bases. The CDR3 in this case is CASSEYRGGWGETQYF. The DNA sequence follows: TGTGCCAGCAGTGAATATCGGGGCGGGTGGGGAGAGACCCAGTACTTC.